Listed below are T cell receptor beta chains from one sample, sequenced in a study of T cell responses to AZD1222 COVID-19 vaccine. The assay was immunoSEQ multiplex PCR, and TCRdb's table has in-frame clones only and misses some. The sample has 170,000 or so clones, about nine tenths seen once; the top ten hold approximately 1.4%. The input for sequencing was peripheral blood, taken on day 0 of AZD1222 vaccination. The receptor set was obtained from an adult in good health. CDR3s include the opening cysteine and the closing phenylalanine or tryptophan. Not all rows give a size; the values are once, few, many and, for expanded clones, a class.

NA | 12 | TRBJ2-7 | TRBV12-3/TRBV12-4 | CASSLGSDEQYF
NA | 11 | TRBJ1-1 | TRBV28 | CASGAFTGAFF
NA | 14 | TRBJ1-4 | TRBV5-8 | CASSFSPANEKLFF
NA | 15 | TRBJ1-5 | TRBV9 | CGEGGDRKSNQPQHF
NA | 12 | TRBJ1-2 | TRBV28 | CATRLTTYGYTF
NA | 15 | TRBJ1-2 | TRBV19 | CASQGGTTGDYGYTF
NA | 15 | TRBJ1-1 | TRBV29-1 | CSVAPLLMQNTEAFF
NA | 17 | TRBJ2-7 | TRBV5-6 | CASSGGQGAGAVPEQYF
NA | 14 | TRBJ2-5 | TRBV18 | CASSVNGLAETQYF
NA | 11 | TRBJ2-1 | TRBV11-2 | CASSLGGEQFF
few | 16 | TRBJ1-4 | TRBV6-1 | CASSGEGSSTNEKLFF
NA | 16 | TRBJ1-5 | TRBV7-8 | CASSPLTTWGSQPQHF
NA | 15 | TRBJ1-6 | TRBV11-3 | CASSLVAGGDSPLHF
NA | 15 | TRBJ2-1 | TRBV6-6 | CASSSRTSGTSEQFF
NA | 14 | TRBJ1-3 | TRBV11-2 | CASSQGDARNTIYF
NA | 14 | TRBJ2-1 | TRBV5-4 | CASSFRDTYNEQFF
once | 15 | TRBJ1-2 | TRBV28 | CASSVDSGQGYGYTF
NA | 15 | TRBJ1-2 | TRBV11-2 | CASSLVADRNYGYTF
NA | 14 | TRBJ2-1 | TRBV27 | CASSYGQAGNEQFF
NA | 14 | TRBJ1-1 | TRBV7-3 | CASSSTGGAPEAFF
NA | 16 | TRBJ1-5 | TRBV4-1 | CASSQDGVRGNQPQHF
once | 15 | TRBJ1-3 | TRBV2 | CASSIQRGSGNTIYF
NA | 16 | TRBJ2-1 | TRBV27 | CASSPLRGLTVSVQFF
NA | 14 | TRBJ1-1 | TRBV10-3 | CAISESGTNTEAFF
NA | 15 | TRBJ1-1 | TRBV9 | CASSVAEIWNTEAFF
NA | 15 | TRBJ1-5 | TRBV19 | CASSIAGQPNQPQHF
NA | 16 | TRBJ1-2 | TRBV9 | CASSDGQGGVLYGYTF
NA | 13 | TRBJ1-5 | TRBV10-3 | CAIRSGVDQPQHF
NA | 15 | TRBJ1-5 | TRBV19 | CASSIGTASNQPQHF
NA | 12 | TRBJ1-2 | TRBV12-3/TRBV12-4 | CASTLGVGGYTF
NA | 17 | TRBJ1-1 | TRBV3-1/TRBV3-2 | CASSQDDRGIDYTEAFF
NA | 15 | TRBJ1-5 | TRBV28 | CASSPGGSIYQPQHF
NA | 17 | TRBJ1-4 | TRBV5-1 | CASSLGRAGPTNEKLFF
NA | 16 | TRBJ1-5 | TRBV4-2 | CASSQDAGSSNQPQHF
NA | 13 | TRBJ1-2 | TRBV12-3/TRBV12-4 | CASSFGVEVGYTF
NA | 16 | TRBJ2-4 | TRBV3-1/TRBV3-2 | CASSQQGRGAKNIQYF
NA | 13 | TRBJ1-5 | TRBV7-9 | CASSGQGNQPQHF
NA | 18 | TRBJ1-2 | TRBV14 | CASSQDYFLGQGGSGYTF
NA | 14 | TRBJ2-7 | TRBV4-1 | CASSQGQGADEQYF
NA | 17 | TRBJ2-1 | TRBV7-9 | CASSSSNRILSYNEQFF
NA | 15 | TRBJ1-2 | TRBV7-3 | CASSLHGQAIGGYTF
NA | 14 | TRBJ2-7 | TRBV30 | CAWSWGQGTYEQYF
NA | 15 | TRBJ2-1 | TRBV18 | CASSPLDSSYNEQFF
NA | 15 | TRBJ2-1 | TRBV6-5 | CASSYLGVTDNEQFF
NA | 13 | TRBJ1-5 | TRBV30 | CAWKGTGNQPQHF